A selection of T cell receptor beta chains follows, all from one sample in a study of sequential checkpoint blockade in melanoma. The table came from immunoSEQ multiplex PCR; TCRdb's copy has only in-frame clones and leaves some out. This sample yields roughly 13,000 clones, of which over 50% are seen a single time; around 15% belongs to the top ten. The specimen was CD8+ T cells sorted from blood (inferred from file names), collected from a patient given nivolumab and ipilimumab in sequence. The receptor set was obtained from a human donor with melanoma. CDR3s include the opening cysteine and the closing phenylalanine or tryptophan. The order of the fields is J gene, clone size, V gene, D gene, CDR3 DNA, CDR3 protein. A D gene is named only where the DNA matches it firmly. The size field is filled for only some rows; it gives once, few, many or a size class.

TRBJ2-5 - TRBV4-1 - TGCGCCAGCAGCCAAGATCCCCGGGGGACGTACCAAGAGACCCAGTACTTC CASSQDPRGTYQETQYF
TRBJ1-1 once TRBV5-3 - TGTGCCAGCAGCTTGGCAGGGAACACTGAAGCTTTCTTT CASSLAGNTEAFF
TRBJ2-7 once TRBV28 - TGTGCCAGCAAAGGGGGTTCGAGGGACGAGCAGTACTTC CASKGGSRDEQYF
TRBJ2-5 - TRBV10-3 - TGTGCCATCAGTGAGAGGGGGGGCGAAGAGACCCAGTACTTC CAISERGGEETQYF
TRBJ2-7 - TRBV7-6 TRBD2 TGTGCCAGCAGCTTGGAATCTAGCGGGGGGAACGAGCAGTACTTC CASSLESSGGNEQYF
TRBJ1-1 - TRBV6-1 - TGTGCCAGCAGCACAGGAGAGAACACTGAAGCTTTCTTT CASSTGENTEAFF
TRBJ2-7 - TRBV4-1 - TGCGCCAGCAGCCAACCCGACAGCTACGAGCAGTACTTC CASSQPDSYEQYF
TRBJ2-7 - TRBV5-1 TRBD2 TGCGCCAGCAGCCTTGGCTTCGAGCGGGGGGTCAGCTCCTACGAGCAGTACTTC CASSLGFERGVSSYEQYF
TRBJ2-7 once TRBV30 - TGTGCCTTGAAGGTTGGGACTCAGAACGAGCAGTACTTC CALKVGTQNEQYF
TRBJ2-5 - TRBV27 TRBD2 TGTGCCAGCAGTTTATGGGGGACTAGCGGGGGGCAAGAGACCCAGTACTTC CASSLWGTSGGQETQYF
TRBJ1-2 - TRBV30 - TGTGCCTGGACCCTAGGGGGGGCCTATGGCTACACCTTC CAWTLGGAYGYTF
TRBJ2-4 - TRBV2 - TGTGCCAGCAGTGAAGAGGTGGGGAGGAAGGGGTGGGGGAACATTCAGTACTTC CASSEEVGRKGWGNIQYF
TRBJ2-5 - TRBV6-5 - TGTGCCAGCGCCCGGGGCCAAGAGACCCAGTACTTC CASARGQETQYF
TRBJ2-3 few TRBV28 TRBD1 TGTGCCAGCAGTACAATTAGCCCCACAGGGGCCGGCACAGATACGCAGTATTTT CASSTISPTGAGTDTQYF
TRBJ2-6 - TRBV27 - TGTGCCAGCAGTTTAATGTCCGCGAGCTCTGGGGCCAACGTCCTGACTTTC CASSLMSASSGANVLTF
TRBJ1-1 few TRBV11-2 TRBD1 TGTGCCAGCAGCTTAGGTTGGACAGGCGACACTGAAGCTTTCTTT CASSLGWTGDTEAFF
TRBJ1-2 few TRBV9 - TGTGCCAGCAGCGTAGGGGGGGGCGGCTACACCTTC CASSVGGGGYTF
TRBJ2-1 - TRBV25-1 TRBD2 TGTGCCAGCGGACATAGCGGGAGCTACAATGAGCAGTTCTTC CASGHSGSYNEQFF
TRBJ1-1 - TRBV6-5 TRBD1 TGTGCCAGCAGTTACGGGCAGGGGGCATTAACTGAAGCTTTCTTT CASSYGQGALTEAFF
TRBJ2-7 - TRBV2 - TGTGCCAGCAGTGAAGCCCCAGTCCCCGTCCTTACCTACGAGCAGTACTTC CASSEAPVPVLTYEQYF
TRBJ2-1 - TRBV27 - TGTGCCAGCAGTGCTCCCTCAGGGGCTCAGTCAGGTGAGCAGTTCTTC CASSAPSGAQSGEQFF
TRBJ1-1 few TRBV19 - TGTGCCAGTAGTCCAAACAGGGTTGAAGCTTTCTTT CASSPNRVEAFF
TRBJ2-7 - TRBV10-3 TRBD2 TGTGCCATCAGTGAGTCCTCGGGACTAGCCTACGAGCAGTACTTC CAISESSGLAYEQYF
TRBJ2-7 - TRBV27 TRBD1 TGTGCCAGCAGTTATCAACAGGGGGGCTCCTACGAGCAGTACTTC CASSYQQGGSYEQYF
TRBJ1-2 - TRBV5-3 - TGTGCCAGCAGCTCTGCCCTGGGTGGAGGGGAAGGCTACACCTTC CASSSALGGGEGYTF
TRBJ1-2 medium-sized TRBV5-4 - TGTGCCAGCAGCTTGATCGGGTCAGACTATGGCTACACCTTC CASSLIGSDYGYTF
TRBJ2-4 - TRBV2 TRBD2 TGTGCCAGCAGTGTTGATAGGCGGGGGGAGGCCAAAAACATTCAGTACTTC CASSVDRRGEAKNIQYF
TRBJ2-1 - TRBV27 - TGTGCCAGCATCCACCAAGCGGCCTCCTACAATGAGCAGTTCTTC CASIHQAASYNEQFF
TRBJ2-3 once TRBV7-2 TRBD2 TGTGCCAGCAGCCTACTCGGACTAGCGGGGGATACGCAGTATTTT CASSLLGLAGDTQYF
TRBJ2-7 - TRBV29-1 TRBD2 TGCAGCGTTGAGGGTCCGGGGGGGCGCGTATTTGGTGAGCAGTACTTC CSVEGPGGRVFGEQYF
TRBJ2-2 - TRBV5-4 TRBD1 TGTGCCAGCAGCGGTTCGACAGGGTTGGACACCGGGGAGCTGTTTTTT CASSGSTGLDTGELFF
TRBJ1-2 - TRBV4-1 TRBD1 TGCGCCAGCAGCGCGCGACAGGGTGTTAACTATGGCTACACCTTC CASSARQGVNYGYTF
TRBJ2-1 - TRBV19 TRBD2 TGTGCCAGTACTCTAGCGGGAGTATACAATGAGCAGTTCTTC CASTLAGVYNEQFF
TRBJ2-1 few TRBV6-6 - TGTGCCAGCAGTCCCGCCAGGTACAATGAGCAGTTCTTC CASSPARYNEQFF
TRBJ2-5 - TRBV6-5 TRBD1 TGTGCCAGCAGTAAGACGGGACAGGGGGAGACCCAGTACTTC CASSKTGQGETQYF
TRBJ1-3 medium-sized TRBV5-6 - TGTGCCAGCAGCTTGGCCGGTGACACCATATATTTT CASSLAGDTIYF
TRBJ2-3 - TRBV5-6 - TGTGCCAGCAGCTTGGGCGGGGGCGCAGATACGCAGTATTTT CASSLGGGADTQYF
TRBJ2-1 - TRBV7-8 - TGTGCCAGCAGCCCCCAGGTGGGGGGGCGCCTAGTAAATGAGCAGTTCTTC CASSPQVGGRLVNEQFF
TRBJ1-2 - TRBV9 - TGTGCCAGCAGCGTTTATAGCTATGGCTACACCTTC CASSVYSYGYTF
TRBJ2-1 - TRBV9 TRBD2 TGTGCCAGCAGCGATCGAGCTGATATCGGTAGCGGGGGACCCTACAATGAGCAGTTCTTC CASSDRADIGSGGPYNEQFF
TRBJ2-7 - TRBV28 - TGTGCCAGCAGTTTAAACAGTATGGCTGACGAGCAGTACTTC CASSLNSMADEQYF
TRBJ2-2 few TRBV19 TRBD2 TGTGCCAGTAGTACGACCTTGACTAGCGGGGAAAGGGGCGACACCGGGGAGCTGTTTTTT CASSTTLTSGERGDTGELFF
TRBJ2-7 - TRBV6-5 - TGTGCCAGCAGTAGCAGGGAGGTGGACGAGCAGTACTTC CASSSREVDEQYF
TRBJ2-5 few TRBV5-6 - TGTGCCAGCACCATAGACGGAGGAGAGACCCAGTACTTC CASTIDGGETQYF
TRBJ1-2 - TRBV6-5 - TGTGCCAGCTATCGCGATGGCTACACCTTC CASYRDGYTF